This TCR beta chain came from a study of blood T cell repertoires in COVID-19. There are 13 residues in the CDR3. Germline CDR1 SGHTA, CDR2 FQGNSA. V dropped 4 bases and J dropped 6 bases, with 13 bases sitting between them. This table comes from immunoSEQ multiplex PCR, and its TCRdb copy is limited to in-frame clones, with some not included. The sample yields around 200,000 clones, 85% seen once. Sequenced input: PBMCs or T cells enriched from blood (not recorded which). The chain couples TRBV7-2 to TRBJ2-7; tentative D call: TRBD2 (5 bases). The source of this sequence is a man between 35 and 55 years old who had recovered from COVID-19. CDR3 DNA: TGTGCCAGCAGCTCCACTACTAGTTCCGAGCAGTACTTC. It is translated as CASSSTTSSEQYF.